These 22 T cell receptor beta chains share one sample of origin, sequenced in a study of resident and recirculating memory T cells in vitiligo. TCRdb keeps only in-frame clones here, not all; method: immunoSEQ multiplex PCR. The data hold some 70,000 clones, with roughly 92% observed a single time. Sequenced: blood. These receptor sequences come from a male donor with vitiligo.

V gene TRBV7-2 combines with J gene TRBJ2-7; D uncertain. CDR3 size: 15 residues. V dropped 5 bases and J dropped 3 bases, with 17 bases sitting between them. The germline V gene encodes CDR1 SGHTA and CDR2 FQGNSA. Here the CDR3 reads CASSPPSDTLYEQYF. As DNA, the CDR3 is TGTGCCAGCAGCCCCCCAAGCGATACCCTCTACGAGCAGTACTTC.

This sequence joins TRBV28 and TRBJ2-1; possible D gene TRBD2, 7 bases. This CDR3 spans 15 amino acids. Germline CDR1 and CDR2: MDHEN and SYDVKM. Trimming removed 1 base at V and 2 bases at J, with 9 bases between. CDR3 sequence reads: CASSLSGGPYNEQFF. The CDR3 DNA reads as TGTGCCAGCAGTTTATCGGGGGGCCCCTACAATGAGCAGTTCTTC.

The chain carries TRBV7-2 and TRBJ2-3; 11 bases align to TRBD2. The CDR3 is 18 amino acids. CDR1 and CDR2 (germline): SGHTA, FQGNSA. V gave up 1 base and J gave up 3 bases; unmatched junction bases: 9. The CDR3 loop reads CASSLDSLAGGFTDTQYF. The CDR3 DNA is TGTGCCAGCAGCTTAGACTCCCTAGCGGGGGGTTTTACAGATACGCAGTATTTT. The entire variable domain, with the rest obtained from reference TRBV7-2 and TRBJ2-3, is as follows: GAGVSQSPSNKVTEKGKDVELRCDPISGHTALYWYRQSLGQGLEFLIYFQGNSAPDKSGLPSDRFSAERTGGSVSTLTIQRTQQEDSAVYLCASSLDSLAGGFTDTQYFGPGTRLTVL.

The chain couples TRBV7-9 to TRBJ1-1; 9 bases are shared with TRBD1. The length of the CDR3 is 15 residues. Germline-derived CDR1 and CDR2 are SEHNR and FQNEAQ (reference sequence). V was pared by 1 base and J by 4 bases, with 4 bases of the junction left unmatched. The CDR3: CASSLVGTGSTEAFF. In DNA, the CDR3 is TGTGCCAGCAGCTTAGTAGGGACAGGGAGCACTGAAGCTTTCTTT.

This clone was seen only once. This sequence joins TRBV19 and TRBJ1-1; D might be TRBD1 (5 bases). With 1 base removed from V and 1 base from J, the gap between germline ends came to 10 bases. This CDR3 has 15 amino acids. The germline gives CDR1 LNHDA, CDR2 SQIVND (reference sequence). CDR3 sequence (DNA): TGTGCCAGTAGTATAGCGGGCAGGGCGAACACTGAAGCTTTCTTT. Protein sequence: CASSIAGRANTEAFF.

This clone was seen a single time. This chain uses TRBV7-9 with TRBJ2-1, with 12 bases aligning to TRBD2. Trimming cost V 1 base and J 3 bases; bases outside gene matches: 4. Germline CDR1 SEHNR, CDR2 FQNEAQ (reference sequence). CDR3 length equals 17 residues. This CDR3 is CASSLDRLAGDYNEQFF. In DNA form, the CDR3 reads TGTGCCAGCAGCTTAGATAGACTAGCGGGGGACTACAATGAGCAGTTCTTC.

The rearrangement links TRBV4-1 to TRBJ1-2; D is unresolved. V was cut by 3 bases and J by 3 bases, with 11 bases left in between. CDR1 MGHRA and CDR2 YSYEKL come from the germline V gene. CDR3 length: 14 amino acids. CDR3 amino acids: CASSQADIDYGYTF. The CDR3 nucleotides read TGCGCCAGCAGCCAGGCGGATATAGACTATGGCTACACCTTC.

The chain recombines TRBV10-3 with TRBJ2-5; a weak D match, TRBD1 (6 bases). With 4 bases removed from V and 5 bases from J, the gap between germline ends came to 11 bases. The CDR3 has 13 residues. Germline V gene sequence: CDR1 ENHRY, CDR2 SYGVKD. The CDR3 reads CAISGDIGETQYF. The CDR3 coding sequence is TGTGCCATCAGTGGGGACATAGGGGAGACCCAGTACTTC.

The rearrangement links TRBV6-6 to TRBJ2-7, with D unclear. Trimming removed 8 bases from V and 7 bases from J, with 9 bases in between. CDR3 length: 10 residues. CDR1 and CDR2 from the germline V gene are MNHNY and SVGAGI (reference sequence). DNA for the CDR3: TGTGCCAGCCTATCCGGGGAGCAGTACTTC. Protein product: CASLSGEQYF.

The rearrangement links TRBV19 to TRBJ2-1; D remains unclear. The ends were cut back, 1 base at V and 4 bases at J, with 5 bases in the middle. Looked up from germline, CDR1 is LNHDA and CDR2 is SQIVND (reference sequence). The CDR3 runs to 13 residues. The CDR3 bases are TGTGCCAGTAGTATAGGCAGGTACAATGAGCAGTTCTTC. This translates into CASSIGRYNEQFF.

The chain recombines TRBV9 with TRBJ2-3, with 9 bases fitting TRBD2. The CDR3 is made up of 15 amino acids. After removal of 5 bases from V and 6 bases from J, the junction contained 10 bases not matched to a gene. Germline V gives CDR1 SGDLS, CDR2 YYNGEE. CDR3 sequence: CASSLRGGPEDTQYF. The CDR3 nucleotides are TGTGCCAGCAGTCTGCGGGGGGGGCCGGAGGATACGCAGTATTTT. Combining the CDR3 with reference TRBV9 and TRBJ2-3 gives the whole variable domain DSGVTQTPKHLITATGQRVTLRCSPRSGDLSVYWYQQSLDQGLQFLIQYYNGEERAKGNILERFSAQQFPDLHSELNLSSLELGDSALYFCASSLRGGPEDTQYFGPGTRLTVL.

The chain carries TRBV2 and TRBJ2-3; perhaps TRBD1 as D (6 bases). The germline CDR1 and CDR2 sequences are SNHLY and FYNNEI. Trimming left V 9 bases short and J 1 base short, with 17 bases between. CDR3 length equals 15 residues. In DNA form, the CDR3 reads TGTGCCAGTCAAACGTCCGGGACACGCACAGATACGCAGTATTTT. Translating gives CASQTSGTRTDTQYF.

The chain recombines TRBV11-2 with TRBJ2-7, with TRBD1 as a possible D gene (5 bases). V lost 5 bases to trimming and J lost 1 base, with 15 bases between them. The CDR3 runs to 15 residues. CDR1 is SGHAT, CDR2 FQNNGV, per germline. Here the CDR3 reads CASSHPPTVSYEQYF. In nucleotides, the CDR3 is TGTGCCAGCAGCCACCCCCCGACAGTTTCCTACGAGCAGTACTTC. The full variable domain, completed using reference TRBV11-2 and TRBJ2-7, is EAGVAQSPRYKIIEKRQSVAFWCNPISGHATLYWYQQILGQGPKLLIQFQNNGVVDDSQLPKDRFSAERLKGVDSTLKIQPAKLEDSAVYLCASSHPPTVSYEQYFGPGTRLTVT.

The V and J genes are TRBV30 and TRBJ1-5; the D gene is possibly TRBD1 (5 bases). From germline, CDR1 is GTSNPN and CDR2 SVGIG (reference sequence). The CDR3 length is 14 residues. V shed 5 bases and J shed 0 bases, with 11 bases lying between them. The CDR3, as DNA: TGTGCCTGGGAAACAGGAGATAGCAATCAGCCCCAGCATTTT. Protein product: CAWETGDSNQPQHF.

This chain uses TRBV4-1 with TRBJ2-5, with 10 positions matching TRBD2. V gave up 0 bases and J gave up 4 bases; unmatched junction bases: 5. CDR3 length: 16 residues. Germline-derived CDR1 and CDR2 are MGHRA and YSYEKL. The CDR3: CASSQDQRGGRETQYF. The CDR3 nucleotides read TGCGCCAGCAGCCAAGATCAGCGGGGGGGCCGAGAGACCCAGTACTTC.

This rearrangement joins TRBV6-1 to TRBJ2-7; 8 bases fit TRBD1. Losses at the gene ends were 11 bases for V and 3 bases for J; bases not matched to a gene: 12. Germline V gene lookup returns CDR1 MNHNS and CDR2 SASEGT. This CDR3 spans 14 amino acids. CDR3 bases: TGTGCCGGCTCAGGGGGCAGCTATTTCTACGAGCAGTACTTC. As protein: CAGSGGSYFYEQYF.

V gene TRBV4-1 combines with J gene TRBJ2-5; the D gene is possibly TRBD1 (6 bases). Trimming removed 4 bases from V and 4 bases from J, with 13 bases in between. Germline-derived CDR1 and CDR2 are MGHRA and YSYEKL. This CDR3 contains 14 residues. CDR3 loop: CASSLLTGIETQYF. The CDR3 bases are TGCGCCAGCAGCCTATTAACAGGGATAGAGACCCAGTACTTC.

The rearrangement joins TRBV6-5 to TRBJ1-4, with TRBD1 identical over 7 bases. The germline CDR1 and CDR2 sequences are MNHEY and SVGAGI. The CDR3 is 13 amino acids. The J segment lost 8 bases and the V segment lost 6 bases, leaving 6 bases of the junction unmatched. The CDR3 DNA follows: TGTGCCAGCAGAACCGGACAGGAAGAAAAACTGTTTTTT. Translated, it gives CASRTGQEEKLFF.

The CDR3 DNA reads TGTGCCAGCAGTGGGACAGGGGGCGGGGGGACTGAAGCTTTCTTT. The encoded protein is CASSGTGGGGTEAFF. The rearrangement uses TRBV6-1 and TRBJ1-1, with 11 bases matching TRBD1. This CDR3 has 15 residues. Germline CDR1 reads MNHNS; CDR2 reads SASEGT. The junction had 6 bases not matched to a gene; V was cut back by 4 bases and J by 5 bases.

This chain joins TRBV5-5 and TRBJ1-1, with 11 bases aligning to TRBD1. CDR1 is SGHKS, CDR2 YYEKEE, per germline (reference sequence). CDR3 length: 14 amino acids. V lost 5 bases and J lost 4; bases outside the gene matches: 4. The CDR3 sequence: CASRTGTGGTEAFF. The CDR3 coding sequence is TGTGCCAGCAGAACCGGGACAGGGGGCACTGAAGCTTTCTTT.

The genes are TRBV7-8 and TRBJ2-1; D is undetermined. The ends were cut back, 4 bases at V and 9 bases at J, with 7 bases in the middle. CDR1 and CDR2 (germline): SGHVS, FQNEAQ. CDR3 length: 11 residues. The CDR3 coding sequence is TGTGCCAGCAGCTACTACGGTGAGCAGTTCTTC. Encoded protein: CASSYYGEQFF.

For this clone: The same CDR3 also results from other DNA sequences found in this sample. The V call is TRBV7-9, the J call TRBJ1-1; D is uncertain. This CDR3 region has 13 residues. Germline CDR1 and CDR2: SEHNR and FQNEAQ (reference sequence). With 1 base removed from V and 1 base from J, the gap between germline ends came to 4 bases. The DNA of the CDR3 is TGTGCCAGCAGCTTAGGAGCGAACACTGAAGCTTTCTTT. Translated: CASSLGANTEAFF.